The T cell receptor beta chain described here comes from a study of blood T cell repertoires in COVID-19. The CDR3 has 14 amino acids. Germline V gene sequence: CDR1 LGHDT, CDR2 YNNKEL (reference sequence). Trimming took off 1 base at V and 4 bases at J, with 10 bases between the two ends. The Seattle patients joined while their infection was active and were tracked longitudinally afterward. This table comes from immunoSEQ multiplex PCR, and its TCRdb copy is limited to in-frame clones, with some not included. The sample carries 110,000 or so clones, approximately 89% recorded once. V gene TRBV3-1 (or the pseudogene TRBV3-2) combines with J gene TRBJ1-2; tentatively, D is TRBD1 (6 bases). What was sequenced was peripheral blood. This sequence was found in a woman aged 55-69 years with COVID-19, enrolled during active disease. The CDR3 reads CASSQGNRAYGYTF. The CDR3 DNA follows: TGTGCCAGCAGCCAAGGAAACAGGGCCTATGGCTACACCTTC.